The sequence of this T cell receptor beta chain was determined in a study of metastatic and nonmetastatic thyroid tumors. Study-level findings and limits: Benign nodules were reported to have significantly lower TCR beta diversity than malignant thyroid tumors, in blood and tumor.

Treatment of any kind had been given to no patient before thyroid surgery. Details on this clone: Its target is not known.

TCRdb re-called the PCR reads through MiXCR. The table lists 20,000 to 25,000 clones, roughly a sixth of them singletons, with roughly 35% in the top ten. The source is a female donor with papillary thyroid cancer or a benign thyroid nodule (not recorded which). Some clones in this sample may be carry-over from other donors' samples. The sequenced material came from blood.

CDR3 protein: CASSRLAGGRTSSYNEQFF. The DNA of the CDR3 is TGTGCCAGCAGCCGACTAGCGGGAGGTCGCACCTCCTCCTACAATGAGCAGTTCTTC. The rearrangement uses TRBV13 and TRBJ2-1; TRBD2 matches at 13 bases. Per the germline V gene, CDR1 is PRHDT and CDR2 is FYEKMQ (reference sequence). The CDR3 is 19 residues long. Unmatched junction bases numbered 10, after V lost 5 bases and J lost 0 bases.